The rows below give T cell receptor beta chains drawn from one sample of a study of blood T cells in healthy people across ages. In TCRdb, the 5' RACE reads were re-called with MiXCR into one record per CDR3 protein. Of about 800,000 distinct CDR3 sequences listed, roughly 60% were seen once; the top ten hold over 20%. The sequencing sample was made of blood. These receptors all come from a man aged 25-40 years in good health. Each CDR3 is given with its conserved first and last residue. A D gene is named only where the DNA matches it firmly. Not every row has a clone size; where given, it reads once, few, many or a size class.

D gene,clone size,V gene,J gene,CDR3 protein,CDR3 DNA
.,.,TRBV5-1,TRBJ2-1,CASSLDRVGYNEQFF,TGCGCCAGCAGCTTGGACAGGGTGGGGTACAATGAGCAGTTCTTC
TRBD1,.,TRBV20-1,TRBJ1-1,CSATGGTLNTEAFF,TGCAGTGCGACAGGGGGCACCCTAAACACTGAAGCTTTCTTT
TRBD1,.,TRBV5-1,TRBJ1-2,CASSLSQGDGYTF,TGCGCCAGCAGCTTGAGCCAGGGGGATGGCTACACCTTC
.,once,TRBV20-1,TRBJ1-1,CSALVMNTNTEAFF,TGCAGTGCTCTGGTTATGAACACCAACACTGAAGCTTTCTTT
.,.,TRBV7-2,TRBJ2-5,CASSLGVQQQGWGETQYF,TGTGCCAGCAGCCTCGGGGTACAACAACAGGGCTGGGGTGAGACCCAGTACTTC
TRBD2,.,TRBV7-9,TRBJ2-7,CASSGTAGGYEQYF,TGTGCCAGCAGCGGTACAGCGGGGGGCTACGAGCAGTACTTC
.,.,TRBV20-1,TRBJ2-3,CSARPPGRMNTDTQYF,TGCAGTGCTAGGCCGCCGGGACGGATGAACACAGATACGCAGTATTTT
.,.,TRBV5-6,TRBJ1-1,CASSFGDRYTEAFF,TGTGCCAGCAGCTTTGGAGACAGATACACTGAAGCTTTCTTT
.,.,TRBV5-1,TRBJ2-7,CASNPRATGAYYEQYF,TGCGCCAGCAACCCCAGGGCCACGGGGGCGTATTACGAGCAGTACTTC
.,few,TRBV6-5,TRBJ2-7,CASSRLSSSYNEQYF,TGTGCCAGCAGTCGACTCTCGAGCTCCTACAATGAGCAGTACTTC
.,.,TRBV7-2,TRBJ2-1,CASSPSATGSFF,TGTGCCAGCAGCCCAAGCGCGACTGGATCGTTCTTC
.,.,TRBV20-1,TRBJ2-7,CSARPGTAYEQYF,TGCAGTGCTAGGCCCGGGACCGCCTACGAGCAGTACTTC
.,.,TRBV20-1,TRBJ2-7,CSASAGIEQYF,TGCAGTGCTAGTGCTGGGATCGAGCAGTACTTC
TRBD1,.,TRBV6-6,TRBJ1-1,CASTGQGWNTEAFF,TGTGCCAGCACCGGACAGGGGTGGAACACTGAAGCTTTCTTT
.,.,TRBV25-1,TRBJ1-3,CASNRGRTGLFRRRNTIYF,TGTGCCAGCAATAGGGGGAGGACGGGACTATTCAGAAGAAGAAACACCATATATTTT
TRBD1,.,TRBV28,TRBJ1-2,CASTGTVGYTF,TGTGCCAGTACAGGGACAGTGGGCTACACCTTC
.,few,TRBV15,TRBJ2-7,CATSILDTAAYEQYF,TGTGCCACCAGCATCTTGGACACAGCTGCCTACGAGCAGTACTTC
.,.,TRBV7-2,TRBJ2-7,CASGQVSYEQYF,TGTGCCAGCGGACAAGTTTCGTACGAGCAGTACTTC
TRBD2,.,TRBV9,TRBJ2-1,CASRKLAGPNYNEQFF,TGTGCCAGCAGGAAGCTAGCGGGGCCCAACTACAATGAGCAGTTCTTC
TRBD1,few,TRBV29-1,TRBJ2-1,CSVGKGTGTWNEQFF,TGCAGCGTCGGGAAAGGGACAGGAACATGGAATGAGCAGTTCTTC
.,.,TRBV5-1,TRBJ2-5,CASASGGAKETQYF,TGCGCCAGCGCCTCAGGTGGGGCTAAAGAGACCCAGTACTTC
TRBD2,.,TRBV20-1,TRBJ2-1,CSARDESLGGSRYNEQFF,TGCAGTGCTAGAGATGAGAGTTTGGGCGGGAGTCGGTACAATGAGCAGTTCTTC
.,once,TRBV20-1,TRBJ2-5,CSAPRAIQETQYF,TGCAGTGCTCCCCGAGCGATCCAAGAGACCCAGTACTTC
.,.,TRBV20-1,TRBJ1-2,CSARDPMTAFYGYTF,TGCAGTGCTAGAGATCCGATGACAGCCTTCTATGGCTACACCTTC
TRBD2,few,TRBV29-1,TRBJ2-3,CSVARREFADTQYF,TGCAGCGTCGCTCGGCGGGAGTTCGCAGATACGCAGTATTTT
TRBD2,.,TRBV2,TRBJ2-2,CASSFTSGSSGELFF,TGTGCCAGCAGCTTTACTAGCGGGAGTTCGGGGGAGCTGTTTTTT
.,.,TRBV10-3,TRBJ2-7,CAIGTSPTEQYF,TGTGCCATCGGTACGTCCCCGACGGAGCAGTACTTC
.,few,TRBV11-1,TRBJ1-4,CASSSHRRSEKLFF,TGTGCCAGCAGCTCCCACAGGAGGAGTGAAAAACTGTTTTTT
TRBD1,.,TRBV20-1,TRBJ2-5,CSARSIGTGGEQYF,TGCAGTGCTAGGTCCATCGGGACAGGGGGGGAGCAGTACTTC
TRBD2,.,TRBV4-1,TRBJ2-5,CASSLFSGGAINEQYF,TGCGCCAGCAGCCTCTTTAGCGGGGGGGCGATCAATGAGCAGTACTTC
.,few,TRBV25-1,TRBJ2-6,CASSQGQPGANVLTF,TGTGCCAGCAGTCAAGGACAGCCTGGGGCCAACGTCCTGACTTTC
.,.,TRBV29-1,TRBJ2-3,CSDGDSTDTQYF,TGCAGCGATGGTGACAGCACAGATACGCAGTATTTT
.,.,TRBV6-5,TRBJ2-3,CASNPGGVTDTQYF,TGTGCCAGCAACCCAGGAGGGGTCACAGATACGCAGTATTTT
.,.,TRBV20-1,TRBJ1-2,CSAQTGTIGGGGYTF,TGCAGTGCTCAGACCGGGACTATAGGAGGTGGGGGCTACACCTTC
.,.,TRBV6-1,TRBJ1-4,CASSVLTLKQGLREKLFF,TGTGCCAGCAGCGTACTTACCCTAAAACAGGGATTGCGTGAAAAACTGTTTTTT
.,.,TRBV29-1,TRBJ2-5,CSVDRFGETTQETQYF,TGCAGCGTTGATAGGTTCGGGGAGACAACTCAAGAGACCCAGTACTTC
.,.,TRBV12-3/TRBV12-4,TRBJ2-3,CASSGHSTDTQYF,TGTGCCAGCTCCGGACATAGCACAGATACGCAGTATTTT
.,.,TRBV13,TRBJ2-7,CASSCRSSYEQYF,TGTGCCAGCAGCTGCCGTAGCTCCTACGAGCAGTACTTC
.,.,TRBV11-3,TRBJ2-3,CASSLSRGGVTTDTQYF,TGTGCCAGCAGCTTAAGTCGCGGCGGGGTCACCACAGATACGCAGTATTTT
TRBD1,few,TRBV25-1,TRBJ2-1,CASSVDRATEQFF,TGTGCCAGCAGTGTAGACAGGGCAACTGAGCAGTTCTTC
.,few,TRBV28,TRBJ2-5,CASSPGRAPRETQYF,TGTGCCAGCAGCCCCGGACGGGCCCCACGAGAGACCCAGTACTTC
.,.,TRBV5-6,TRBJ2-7,CASSFGVGAYEQYF,TGTGCCAGCAGCTTCGGAGTCGGGGCCTACGAGCAGTACTTC
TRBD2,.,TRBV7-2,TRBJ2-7,CASRPSGAPYEQYF,TGTGCCAGCAGGCCTAGCGGGGCTCCCTACGAGCAGTACTTC
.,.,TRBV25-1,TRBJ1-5,CASSESRVSQPQHF,TGTGCCAGCAGTGAATCCAGGGTCAGCCAGCCCCAGCATTTT
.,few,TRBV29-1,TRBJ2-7,CSVGDTRIGQYF,TGCAGCGTTGGGGATACTAGAATCGGGCAGTACTTC
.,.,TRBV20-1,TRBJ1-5,CSATTGSQPQHF,TGCAGTGCAACGACAGGTTCTCAGCCCCAGCATTTT
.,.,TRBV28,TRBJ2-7,CASGESPYEQYF,TGTGCCAGCGGGGAGAGTCCCTACGAGCAGTACTTC
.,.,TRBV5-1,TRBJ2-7,CASSLALYEGWYYEQYF,TGCGCTAGCAGCTTGGCCCTATACGAGGGATGGTACTACGAGCAGTACTTC
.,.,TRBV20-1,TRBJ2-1,CSARGSPYNEQFF,TGCAGTGCTAGAGGAAGTCCCTACAATGAGCAGTTCTTC
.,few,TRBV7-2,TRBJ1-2,CASSLGSVNLDGYTF,TGTGCCAGCAGCTTGGGGTCCGTTAATTTAGATGGCTACACCTTC
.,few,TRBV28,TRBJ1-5,CASQLERQPQHF,TGTGCCAGCCAACTGGAGCGCCAGCCCCAGCATTTT
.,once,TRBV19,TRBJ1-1,CATCDTYTEAFF,TGTGCCACCTGTGACACCTACACTGAAGCTTTCTTT
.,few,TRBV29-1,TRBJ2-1,CSVDSNGPYNEQFF,TGCAGCGTTGATAGCAACGGGCCCTACAATGAGCAGTTCTTC
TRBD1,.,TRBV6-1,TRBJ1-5,CASTLNWAGGSPRPQHF,TGTGCCAGCACCTTAAACTGGGCAGGGGGCTCCCCTCGGCCCCAGCATTTT
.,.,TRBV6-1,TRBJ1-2,CASQTGDYGYTF,TGTGCCAGCCAAACCGGGGACTATGGCTACACCTTC